What follows are 15 T cell receptor beta chains derived from one specimen sequenced in a study of blood T cell repertoires in COVID-19. Clones were read by immunoSEQ multiplex PCR, and TCRdb kept only the in-frame ones, dropping some. The sample includes fewer than 300,000 clones, approximately 83% seen only once; the top ten take about 14%. What was sequenced was peripheral blood. The receptors come from a human donor in a cohort sampled during active COVID-19.

The rearrangement joins TRBV2 to TRBJ2-1; D is unclear. The V gene lost 6 bases and the J gene lost 1 base, with 7 bases spanning the gap. Germline V gives CDR1 SNHLY, CDR2 FYNNEI. The CDR3 is 13 amino acids. In nucleotides, the CDR3 is TGTGCCAGCAGGCGGCAATCCTACAATGAGCAGTTCTTC. This gives the protein CASRRQSYNEQFF.

This chain uses TRBV28 with TRBJ2-5; D remains ambiguous. The CDR3 extends over 12 amino acids. Germline V lookup: CDR1 MDHEN, CDR2 SYDVKM. V dropped 6 bases and J dropped 7 bases, with 12 bases sitting between them. Here the CDR3 reads CASRTTSWTQYF. The CDR3 nucleotides are TGTGCCAGCAGAACAACCTCGTGGACCCAGTACTTC. The whole variable domain, filled in from reference TRBV28 and TRBJ2-5, reads DVKVTQSSRYLVKRTGEKVFLECVQDMDHENMFWYRQDPGLGLRLIYFSYDVKMKEKGDIPEGYSVSREKKERFSLILESASTNQTSMYLCASRTTSWTQYFGPGTRLLVL.

This chain links TRBV3-1 (or the pseudogene TRBV3-2) with TRBJ1-3; 7 positions agree with TRBD1. CDR1 LGHDT and CDR2 YNNKEL come from the germline V gene (reference sequence). There are 18 residues in the CDR3. Trimming took 4 bases from V and 0 from J; bases not matched to a gene: 12. The CDR3 DNA follows: TGTGCCAGCAGCCGGTCCACCTTACAGGGGTCCTCTGGAAACACCATATATTTT. Amino acid sequence: CASSRSTLQGSSGNTIYF.

The chain carries TRBV18 and TRBJ2-1, with TRBD1 matching over 9 bases. In germline, CDR1 is KGHSH, CDR2 LQKENI. CDR3 length equals 15 residues. V gave up 8 bases and J gave up 0 bases; unmatched junction bases: 5. CDR3 DNA sequence: TGTGCCAGCACACAGGGGGCCCTCTCCTACAATGAGCAGTTCTTC. This translates into CASTQGALSYNEQFF.

V gene TRBV4-2 combines with J gene TRBJ2-2; 11 nucleotides line up with TRBD2. J was trimmed by 3 bases and V by 0 bases; bases with no gene match: 3. The CDR3 is 17 amino acids. The germline V gene encodes CDR1 LGHNA and CDR2 YNFKEQ. The DNA of the CDR3 is TGTGCCAGCAGCCAAGAAACACTAGCGGGAGACACCGGGGAGCTGTTTTTT. It codes for CASSQETLAGDTGELFF.

The genes are TRBV9 and TRBJ2-2; 8 nucleotides agree with TRBD2. CDR3 length: 15 amino acids. The germline gives CDR1 SGDLS, CDR2 YYNGEE. With 0 bases clipped from V and 7 bases from J, the junction kept 5 bases outside the gene matches. Here the CDR3 reads CASSVAGGPDGELFF. In DNA form, the CDR3 reads TGTGCCAGCAGCGTAGCGGGAGGGCCTGACGGGGAGCTGTTTTTT.

V is TRBV5-1 and J is TRBJ2-1, with D uncertain. This CDR3 region has 14 residues. CDR1 and CDR2 from the germline V gene are SGHRS and YFSETQ. V was clipped by 1 base and J by 8 bases, with 13 bases between them. The CDR3 region has the DNA TGCGCCAGCAGCTTGCGGCTAGATCTCGATGAGCAGTTCTTC. It is translated as CASSLRLDLDEQFF. Filled out from reference TRBV5-1 and TRBJ2-1, the complete variable domain reads KAGVTQTPRYLIKTRGQQVTLSCSPISGHRSVSWYQQTPGQGLQFLFEYFSETQRNKGNFPGRFSGRQFSNSRSEMNVSTLELGDSALYLCASSLRLDLDEQFFGPGTRLTVL.

A note on this clone: One junction end disagrees with the germline gene, perhaps due to a read error. In the same sample, other DNA sequences code for this CDR3. V gene TRBV7-7 combines with J gene TRBJ2-5; TRBD2 matches 9 bases. There are 15 residues in the CDR3. The V gene's germline CDR1 is SSHAT and CDR2 FNYEAQ (reference sequence). The DNA of the CDR3 is TGTGCTAGCAGCTTAGGGCTAGCGGGACAAGAGACCCAGTACTTC. This gives the protein CASSLGLAGQETQYF.

This clone was picked up a small number of times. This chain joins TRBV27 and TRBJ1-2; possibly TRBD1 for D (6 bases). The germline V and J ends were trimmed by 5 bases and 1 base, with 17 bases remaining between them. The CDR3 is made up of 16 amino acids. Germline V gene sequence: CDR1 MNHEY, CDR2 SMNVEV (reference sequence). Here the CDR3 DNA reads TGTGCCAGCAGTGGTGGGGGGGGCCTTCTTAACTATGGCTACACCTTC. Encoded protein: CASSGGGGLLNYGYTF.

This clone was recorded a few times. The V and J genes are TRBV6-5 and TRBJ1-6; TRBD1 matches 7 bases. Germline CDR1 MNHEY, CDR2 SVGAGI. The CDR3 is 13 residues long. Losses at the gene ends were 8 bases for V and 14 bases for J; bases not matched to a gene: 12. CDR3: CASLGTESSTLHF. Here the CDR3 DNA reads TGTGCCAGCCTCGGGACAGAGTCGTCGACCCTCCACTTT.

The chain carries TRBV7-7 and TRBJ2-6, with a weak D call TRBD1 (6 bases). The CDR3 is 20 residues long. Germline V gives CDR1 SSHAT, CDR2 FNYEAQ (reference sequence). The V end was cut by 5 bases, the J end by 0 bases, with 23 bases between. CDR3 sequence: CASSPHEMGRGSSGANVLTF. The CDR3, as DNA: TGTGCCAGCAGCCCCCATGAGATGGGCAGGGGAAGCTCTGGGGCCAACGTCCTGACTTTC. The whole variable domain, filled in from reference TRBV7-7 and TRBJ2-6, reads GAGVSQSPRYKVTKRGQDVTLRCDPISSHATLYWYQQALGQGPEFLTYFNYEAQPDKSGLPSDRFSAERPEGSISTLTIQRTEQRDSAMYRCASSPHEMGRGSSGANVLTFGAGSRLTVL.

Remarks on this clone: Within the sample, other DNA sequences also encode this same CDR3. This rearrangement joins TRBV7-9 to TRBJ1-4; D gene unclear. Germline assignment: CDR1 SEHNR and CDR2 FQNEAQ (reference sequence). The CDR3 consists of 14 residues. Trimming pared 1 base from V and 2 bases from J, leaving 5 bases between. The CDR3 coding sequence is TGTGCCAGCAGCTTAGGGGCGACTAATGAAAAACTGTTTTTT. Protein sequence: CASSLGATNEKLFF.

This clone was counted a few times. The chain links TRBV29-1 to TRBJ1-2; no reliable D call. This CDR3 comprises 11 residues. CDR1 SQVTM and CDR2 ANQGSEA come from the germline V gene. As DNA, the CDR3 is TGCACATCCGTGGACGGGGAAGGCTACACCTTC. Protein sequence: CTSVDGEGYTF.

This clone was seen a few times. The V gene is TRBV2, the J gene TRBJ2-3; 10 bases align to TRBD2. Germline V gives CDR1 SNHLY, CDR2 FYNNEI. The CDR3 length is 12 residues. V was pared by 5 bases and J by 10 bases, with 3 bases of the junction left unmatched. CDR3 amino acids: CASSRTSGAQYF. As DNA, the CDR3 is TGTGCCAGCAGTAGGACTAGCGGCGCGCAGTATTTT.

The chain carries TRBV21-1 and TRBJ2-7; the table's D call, TRBD2, has no DNA check behind it. TRBV21-1 represents a pseudogene. CDR3 length: 16 amino acids. CDR3 sequence: CASRTSGRTRSYEQYF. As DNA, the CDR3 is TGTGCCAGCAGGACTAGCGGGAGGACTCGTTCCTACGAGCAGTACTTC.